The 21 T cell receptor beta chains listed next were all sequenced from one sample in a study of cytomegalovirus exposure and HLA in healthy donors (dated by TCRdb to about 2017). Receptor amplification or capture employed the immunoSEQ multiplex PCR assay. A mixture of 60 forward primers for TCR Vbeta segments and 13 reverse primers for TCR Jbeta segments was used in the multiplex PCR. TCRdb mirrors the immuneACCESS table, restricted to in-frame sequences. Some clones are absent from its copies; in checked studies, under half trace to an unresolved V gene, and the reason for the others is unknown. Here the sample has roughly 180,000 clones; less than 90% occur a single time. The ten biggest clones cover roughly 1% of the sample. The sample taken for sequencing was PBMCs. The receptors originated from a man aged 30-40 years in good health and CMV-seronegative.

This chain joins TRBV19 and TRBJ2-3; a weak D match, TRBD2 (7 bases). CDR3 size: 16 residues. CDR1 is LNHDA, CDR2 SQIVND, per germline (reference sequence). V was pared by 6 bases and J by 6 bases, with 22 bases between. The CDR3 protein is CASRERGASARDTQYF. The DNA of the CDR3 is TGTGCCAGTAGGGAACGGGGGGCTAGCGCCCGTGATACGCAGTATTTT. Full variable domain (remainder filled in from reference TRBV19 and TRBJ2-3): DGGITQSPKYLFRKEGQNVTLSCEQNLNHDAMYWYRQDPGQGLRLIYYSQIVNDFQKGDIAEGYSVSREKKESFPLTVTSAQKNPTAFYLCASRERGASARDTQYFGPGTRLTVL.

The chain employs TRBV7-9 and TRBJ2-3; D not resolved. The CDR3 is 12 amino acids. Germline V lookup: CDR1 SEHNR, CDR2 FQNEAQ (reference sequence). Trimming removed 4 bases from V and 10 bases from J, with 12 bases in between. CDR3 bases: TGTGCCAGCAGCTCGAGCGCCCCCCCGCAGTATTTT. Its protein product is CASSSSAPPQYF. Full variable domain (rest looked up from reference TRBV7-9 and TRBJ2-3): DTGVSQNPRHKITKRGQNVTFRCDPISEHNRLYWYRQTLGQGPEFLTYFQNEAQLEKSRLLSDRFSAERPKGSFSTLEIQRTEQGDSAMYLCASSSSAPPQYFGPGTRLTVL.

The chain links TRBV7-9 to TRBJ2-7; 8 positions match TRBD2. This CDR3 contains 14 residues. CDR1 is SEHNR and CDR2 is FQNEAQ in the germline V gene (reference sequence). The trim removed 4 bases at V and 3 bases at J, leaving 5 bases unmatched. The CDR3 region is CASSSGLARYEQYF. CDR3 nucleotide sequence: TGTGCCAGCAGCTCAGGACTAGCCCGCTACGAGCAGTACTTC.

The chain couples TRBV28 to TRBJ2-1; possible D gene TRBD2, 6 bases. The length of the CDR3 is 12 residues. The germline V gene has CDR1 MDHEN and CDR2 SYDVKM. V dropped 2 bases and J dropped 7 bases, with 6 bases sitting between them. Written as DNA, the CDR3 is TGTGCCAGCAGTTTAGGGAGGAATGAGCAGTTCTTC. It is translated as CASSLGRNEQFF. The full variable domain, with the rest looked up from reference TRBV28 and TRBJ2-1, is DVKVTQSSRYLVKRTGEKVFLECVQDMDHENMFWYRQDPGLGLRLIYFSYDVKMKEKGDIPEGYSVSREKKERFSLILESASTNQTSMYLCASSLGRNEQFFGPGTRLTVL.

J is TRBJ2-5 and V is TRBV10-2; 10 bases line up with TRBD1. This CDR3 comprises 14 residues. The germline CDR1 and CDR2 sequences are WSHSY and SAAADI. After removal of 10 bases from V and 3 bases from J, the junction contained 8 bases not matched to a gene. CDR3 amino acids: CATRLTGGEETQYF. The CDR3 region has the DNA TGCGCCACCCGTTTGACAGGGGGCGAAGAGACCCAGTACTTC.

The CDR3 nucleotides read TGTGCCTGGGGGACAGTTTCCAATGAAAAACTGTTTTTT. Protein sequence: CAWGTVSNEKLFF. J is TRBJ1-4 and V is TRBV30, with 7 bases aligning to TRBD1. The CDR3 sequence is 13 residues long. Germline V lookup: CDR1 GTSNPN, CDR2 SVGIG (reference sequence). V was clipped by 5 bases and J by 5 bases; unmatched bases: 5.

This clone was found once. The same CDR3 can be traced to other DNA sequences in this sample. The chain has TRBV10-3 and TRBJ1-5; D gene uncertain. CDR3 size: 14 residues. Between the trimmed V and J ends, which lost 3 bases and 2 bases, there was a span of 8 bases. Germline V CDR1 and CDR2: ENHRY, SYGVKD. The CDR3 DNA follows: TGTGCCATCAGTGACCCAGGTGGCAATCAGCCCCAGCATTTT. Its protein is CAISDPGGNQPQHF.

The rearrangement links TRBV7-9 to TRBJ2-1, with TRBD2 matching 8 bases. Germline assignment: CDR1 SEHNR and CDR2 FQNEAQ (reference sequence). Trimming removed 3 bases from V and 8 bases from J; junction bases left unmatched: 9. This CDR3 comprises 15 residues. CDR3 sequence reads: CASSLRLASLDEQFF. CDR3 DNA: TGTGCCAGCAGCTTGAGACTAGCGTCTCTGGATGAGCAGTTCTTC.

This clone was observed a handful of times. CDR3 nucleotide sequence: TGCGCCAGCAGCTCCGGACTAGCGGGGGGGGCTGCAGATACGCAGTATTTT. This translates into CASSSGLAGGAADTQYF. The chain has TRBV5-1 and TRBJ2-3; TRBD2 aligns across 15 bases. The V segment lost 3 bases and the J segment 4 bases; nucleotides outside the gene matches: 6. The CDR3 has 17 amino acids. The germline V gene has CDR1 SGHRS and CDR2 YFSETQ.

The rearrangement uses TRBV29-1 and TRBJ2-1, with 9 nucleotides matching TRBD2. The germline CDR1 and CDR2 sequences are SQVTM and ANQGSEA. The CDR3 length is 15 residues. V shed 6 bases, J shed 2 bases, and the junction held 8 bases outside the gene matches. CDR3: CSVPRLAGPYNEQFF. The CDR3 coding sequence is TGCAGCGTCCCTCGGCTAGCGGGACCCTACAATGAGCAGTTCTTC.

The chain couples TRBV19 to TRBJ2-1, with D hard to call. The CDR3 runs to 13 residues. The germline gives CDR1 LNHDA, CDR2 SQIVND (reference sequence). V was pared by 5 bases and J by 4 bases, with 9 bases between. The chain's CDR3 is CASSWALYNEQFF. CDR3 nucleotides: TGTGCCAGTAGTTGGGCGTTATACAATGAGCAGTTCTTC.

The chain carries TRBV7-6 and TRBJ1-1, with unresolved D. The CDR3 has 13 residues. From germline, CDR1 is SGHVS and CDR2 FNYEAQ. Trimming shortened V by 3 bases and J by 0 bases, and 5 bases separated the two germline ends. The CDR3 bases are TGTGCCAGCAGCTTCGAGGTGAACACTGAAGCTTTCTTT. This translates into CASSFEVNTEAFF.

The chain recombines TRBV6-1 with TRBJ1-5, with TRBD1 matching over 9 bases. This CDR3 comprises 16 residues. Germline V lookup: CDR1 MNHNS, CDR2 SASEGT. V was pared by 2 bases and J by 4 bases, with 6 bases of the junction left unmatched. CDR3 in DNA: TGTGCCAGCAGTGAACGGGGGACAGGGTCTAATCAGCCCCAGCATTTT. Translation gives CASSERGTGSNQPQHF.

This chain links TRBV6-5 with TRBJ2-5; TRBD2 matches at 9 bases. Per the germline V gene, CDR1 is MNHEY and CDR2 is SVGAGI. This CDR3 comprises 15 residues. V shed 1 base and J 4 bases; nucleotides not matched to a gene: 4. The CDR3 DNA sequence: TGTGCCAGCAGTTACTTAGCGGGAGTATTAGAGACCCAGTACTTC. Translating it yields CASSYLAGVLETQYF.

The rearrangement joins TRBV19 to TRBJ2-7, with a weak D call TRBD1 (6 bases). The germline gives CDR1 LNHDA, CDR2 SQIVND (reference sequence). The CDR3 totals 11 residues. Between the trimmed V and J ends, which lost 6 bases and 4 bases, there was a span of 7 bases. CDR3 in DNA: TGTGCCAGTAGGGGGGCTTACGAGCAGTACTTC. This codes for CASRGAYEQYF.

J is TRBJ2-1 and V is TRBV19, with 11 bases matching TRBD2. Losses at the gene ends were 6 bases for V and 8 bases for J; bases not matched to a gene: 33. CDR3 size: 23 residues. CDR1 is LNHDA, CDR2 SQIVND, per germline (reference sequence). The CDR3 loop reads CASSPKVGTSGAINIGILDEQFF. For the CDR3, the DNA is TGTGCCAGTAGCCCAAAAGTTGGGACTAGCGGAGCAATCAACATTGGGATTTTGGATGAGCAGTTCTTC.

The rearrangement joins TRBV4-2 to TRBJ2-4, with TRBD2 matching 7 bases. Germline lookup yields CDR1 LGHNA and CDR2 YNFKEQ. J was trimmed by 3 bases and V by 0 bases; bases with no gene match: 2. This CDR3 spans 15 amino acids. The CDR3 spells CASSQEGEGKNIQYF. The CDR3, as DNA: TGTGCCAGCAGCCAAGAAGGGGAGGGCAAAAACATTCAGTACTTC.

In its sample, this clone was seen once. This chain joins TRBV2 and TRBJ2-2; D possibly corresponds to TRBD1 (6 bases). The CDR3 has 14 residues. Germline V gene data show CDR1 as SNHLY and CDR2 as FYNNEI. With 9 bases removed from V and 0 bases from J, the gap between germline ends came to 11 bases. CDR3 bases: TGTGCCAGAGAAACAGGGTCGAACACCGGGGAGCTGTTTTTT. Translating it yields CARETGSNTGELFF. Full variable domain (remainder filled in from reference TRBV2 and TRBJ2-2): EPEVTQTPSHQVTQMGQEVILRCVPISNHLYFYWYRQILGQKVEFLVSFYNNEISEKSEIFDDQFSVERPDGSNFTLKIRSTKLEDSAMYFCARETGSNTGELFFGEGSRLTVL.

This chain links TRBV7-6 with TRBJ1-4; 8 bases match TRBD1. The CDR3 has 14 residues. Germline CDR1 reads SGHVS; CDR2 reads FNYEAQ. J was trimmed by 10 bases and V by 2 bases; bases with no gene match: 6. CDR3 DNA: TGTGCCAGCAGCTTAATACAGGGGGACGGAAAACTGTTTTTT. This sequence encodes CASSLIQGDGKLFF.

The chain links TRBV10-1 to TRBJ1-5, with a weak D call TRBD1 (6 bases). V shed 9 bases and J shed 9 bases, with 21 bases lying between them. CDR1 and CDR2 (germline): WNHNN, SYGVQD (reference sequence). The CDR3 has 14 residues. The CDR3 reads CASLQWSDRRPQHF. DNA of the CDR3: TGCGCCAGTCTGCAGTGGTCAGACAGGAGGCCCCAGCATTTT.

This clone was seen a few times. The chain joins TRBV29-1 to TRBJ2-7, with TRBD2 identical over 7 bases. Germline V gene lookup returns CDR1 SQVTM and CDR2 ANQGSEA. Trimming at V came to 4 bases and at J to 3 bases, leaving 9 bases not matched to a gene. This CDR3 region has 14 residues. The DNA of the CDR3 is TGCAGCGTTGGATTGCTAGCGGATATCTACGAGCAGTACTTC. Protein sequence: CSVGLLADIYEQYF.